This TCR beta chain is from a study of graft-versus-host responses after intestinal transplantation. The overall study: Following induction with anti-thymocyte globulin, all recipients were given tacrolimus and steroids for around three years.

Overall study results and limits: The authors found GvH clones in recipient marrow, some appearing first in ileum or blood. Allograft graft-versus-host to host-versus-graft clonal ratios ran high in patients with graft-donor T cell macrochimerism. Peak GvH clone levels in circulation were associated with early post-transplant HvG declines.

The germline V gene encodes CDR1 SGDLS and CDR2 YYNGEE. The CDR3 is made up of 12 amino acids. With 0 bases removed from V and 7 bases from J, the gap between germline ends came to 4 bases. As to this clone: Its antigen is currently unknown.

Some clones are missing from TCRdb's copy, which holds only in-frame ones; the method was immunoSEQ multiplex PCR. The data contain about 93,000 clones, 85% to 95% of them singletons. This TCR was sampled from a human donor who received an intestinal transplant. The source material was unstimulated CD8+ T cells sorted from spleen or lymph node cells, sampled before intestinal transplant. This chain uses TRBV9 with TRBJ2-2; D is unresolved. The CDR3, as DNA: TGTGCCAGCAGCGTAGACGGCGGGGAGCTGTTTTTT. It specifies CASSVDGGELFF.